One and the same sample provided the 27 T cell receptor beta chains below, sequenced in a study of persistence of HIV-infected CD4 T cells. The immunoSEQ assay was version 4, run in survey mode. Profiling relied on immunoSEQ multiplex PCR, and the TCRdb table lists in-frame clones only, not all of them. The sample records over 10,000 clones, about three fifths being singletons. Overlapping HIV-1 Gag 15-mer peptides at approximately 0.91 ug per peptide per mL were used. Responding CD4+ T cells were sorted by upregulation of both CD40 ligand and CD69. Antigens for these TCRs are unknown. The sample was CD4+ T cells sorted from PBMCs after roughly 18-hour stimulation, taken from a patient who received antiretroviral therapy. The receptors here all came from an adult man with HIV who was CMV-seropositive.

The chain combines TRBV19 with TRBJ1-6, with D hard to call. Deletions cut 9 bases from V and 3 bases from J, with 15 bases between. The CDR3 extends over 15 amino acids. The germline CDR1 and CDR2 sequences are LNHDA and SQIVND (reference sequence). CDR3 coding DNA: TGTGCCAGCCGCGTCCTGTCAAACTATAATTCACCCCTCCACTTT. This codes for CASRVLSNYNSPLHF.

The V call is TRBV30, the J call TRBJ2-7; D might be TRBD2 (6 bases). The V gene lost 0 bases and the J gene lost 0 bases, with 12 bases spanning the gap. Germline CDR1 GTSNPN, CDR2 SVGIG (reference sequence). This CDR3 is built from 15 residues. The CDR3: CAWSVRGSGSYEQYF. CDR3 DNA: TGTGCCTGGAGTGTACGGGGGTCCGGCTCCTACGAGCAGTACTTC.

This chain connects TRBV7-9 to TRBJ1-2; 7 bases are a match to TRBD1. J gave up 2 bases and V 4 bases, and 7 bases lay outside the gene matches. There are 15 residues in the CDR3. CDR1 SEHNR and CDR2 FQNEAQ come from the germline V gene (reference sequence). This chain's CDR3 is CASSSPAGGNYGYTF. In nucleotides, the CDR3 is TGTGCCAGCAGCTCACCTGCAGGGGGGAACTATGGCTACACCTTC.

The chain joins TRBV6-5 to TRBJ1-2; possibly TRBD1 for D (5 bases). Germline CDR1 is MNHEY and CDR2 is SVGAGI. Trimming removed 7 bases from V and 4 bases from J, with 10 bases in between. The CDR3 has 12 residues. CDR3 protein: CASIGTGYGYTF. In nucleotides, the CDR3 is TGTGCCAGCATAGGTACAGGCTATGGCTACACCTTC.

The chain is built from TRBV6-5 and TRBJ1-3; possibly TRBD1 for D (6 bases). The CDR3 length is 14 residues. V lost 6 bases and J lost 2, with 11 bases in between. CDR1 is MNHEY and CDR2 is SVGAGI in the germline V gene. The CDR3 DNA is TGTGCCAGCAGCCCGGACAGTCCTGGAAACACCATATATTTT. Translating gives CASSPDSPGNTIYF.

A few counts support this clone. The rearrangement links TRBV19 to TRBJ2-7; no clear D gene. Germline lookup yields CDR1 LNHDA and CDR2 SQIVND (reference sequence). There are 14 residues in the CDR3. Trimming removed 0 bases at V and 6 bases at J, with 12 bases between. DNA of the CDR3: TGTGCCAGTAGTATAGAGGAAGGGTTGGGCGAGCAGTACTTC. Its protein is CASSIEEGLGEQYF. The variable domain in full, completed from reference TRBV19 and TRBJ2-7, reads DGGITQSPKYLFRKEGQNVTLSCEQNLNHDAMYWYRQDPGQGLRLIYYSQIVNDFQKGDIAEGYSVSREKKESFPLTVTSAQKNPTAFYLCASSIEEGLGEQYFGPGTRLTVT.

This chain connects TRBV29-1 to TRBJ1-1; TRBD1 matches 11 bases. Germline V gives CDR1 SQVTM, CDR2 ANQGSEA. The CDR3 is 14 amino acids. Trimming took 6 bases from V and 5 from J; bases not matched to a gene: 8. Here the CDR3 reads CSVAGQGVKTEAFF. CDR3 bases: TGCAGCGTGGCGGGACAGGGGGTAAAGACTGAAGCTTTCTTT.

This rearrangement joins TRBV19 to TRBJ2-1; D perhaps matches TRBD2 (6 bases). Germline CDR1 and CDR2: LNHDA and SQIVND (reference sequence). The ends were cut back, 4 bases at V and 9 bases at J, with 19 bases in the middle. The CDR3 covers 15 residues. CDR3 sequence (DNA): TGTGCCAGTAGTAGCGAACGGGAGCTGGTTAGTGAGCAGTTCTTC. Its protein is CASSSERELVSEQFF.

This clone turned up a few times. The CDR3 here is CASSGSGGQFF. The CDR3 coding sequence is TGCGCCAGCAGTGGTAGCGGGGGGCAGTTCTTC. The gene calls are TRBV10-1 and TRBJ2-1; 9 bases align to TRBD2. Germline CDR1 and CDR2: WNHNN and SYGVQD (reference sequence). This CDR3 spans 11 amino acids. The J segment lost 12 bases and the V segment lost 4 bases, leaving 1 base of the junction unmatched.

The CDR3 region is CATSREARTAYGYTF. DNA for the CDR3: TGTGCCACCAGCAGAGAAGCCCGGACAGCCTATGGCTACACCTTC. The chain carries TRBV15 and TRBJ1-2; D possibly corresponds to TRBD1 (6 bases). CDR1 LNHNV and CDR2 YYDKDF come from the germline V gene (reference sequence). The length of the CDR3 is 15 residues. Trimming cost V 0 bases and J 4 bases, with 12 bases left between them.

The J gene is TRBJ2-7, the V gene TRBV19; 7 bases are a match to TRBD1. Losses at the gene ends were 4 bases for V and 5 bases for J; bases not matched to a gene: 2. The germline V gene encodes CDR1 LNHDA and CDR2 SQIVND (reference sequence). This CDR3 is 12 amino acids long. Here the CDR3 reads CASSKDRDEQYF. Here the CDR3 DNA reads TGTGCCAGTAGTAAAGACAGGGACGAGCAGTACTTC.

Written as DNA, the CDR3 is TGTGCCACCAGCATCGCTTCTGGAAACACCATATATTTT. The encoded protein is CATSIASGNTIYF. The chain is built from TRBV15 and TRBJ1-3, with D uncertain. Germline CDR1 is LNHNV and CDR2 is YYDKDF (reference sequence). The CDR3 loop spans 13 amino acids. V was cut by 4 bases and J by 1 base, with 5 bases left in between.

This clone was observed a few times. The rearrangement links TRBV24-1 to TRBJ1-5; D unresolved. Trimming left V 3 bases short and J 0 bases short, with 5 bases between. This CDR3 contains 14 residues. Germline lookup yields CDR1 KGHDR and CDR2 SFDVKD. CDR3 sequence (DNA): TGTGCCACCAGTGATCCCAGTAGCAATCAGCCCCAGCATTTT. Its protein product is CATSDPSSNQPQHF.

The chain combines TRBV4-2 with TRBJ1-3, with D tentatively TRBD1 (5 bases). V lost 5 bases and J 0 bases, leaving 14 bases between the germline ends. In germline, CDR1 is LGHNA, CDR2 YNFKEQ. This CDR3 has 16 residues. This chain's CDR3 is CASSAPDRVSGNTIYF. CDR3 DNA: TGTGCCAGCAGCGCCCCCGACAGAGTCTCTGGAAACACCATATATTTT.

The chain recombines TRBV6-1 with TRBJ1-1; no reliable D call. The CDR3 runs 13 residues. The ends were cut back, 5 bases at V and 6 bases at J, with 13 bases in the middle. CDR1 is MNHNS, CDR2 SASEGT, per germline. The CDR3 bases are TGTGCCAGCAGTTGGGAGGAGTGGGCTGAAGCTTTCTTT. Amino acids: CASSWEEWAEAFF.

The chain is built from TRBV18 and TRBJ1-2; D is undetermined. The CDR3 is made up of 12 amino acids. Trimming took 2 bases from V and 4 from J, leaving 5 bases between them. Per germline, CDR1 KGHSH and CDR2 LQKENI. The CDR3 loop is CASSPSGYGYTF. DNA of the CDR3: TGTGCCAGCTCACCAAGCGGCTATGGCTACACCTTC.

This clone appeared a few times. The V and J genes are TRBV5-6 and TRBJ2-1; TRBD2 is a possible D gene (5 bases). The CDR3 spans 15 residues. V was clipped by 4 bases and J by 10 bases, with 21 bases between them. The germline gives CDR1 SGHDT, CDR2 YYEEEE. The CDR3, as DNA: TGTGCCAGCAGCCCGTCGAGACGGGGATGGAGAGAGCAGTTCTTC. It translates to CASSPSRRGWREQFF.

The V gene is TRBV11-3, the J gene TRBJ2-7; 8 bases are a match to TRBD1. Trimming removed 5 bases from V and 6 bases from J; junction bases left unmatched: 12. The CDR3 runs to 15 residues. Per the germline V gene, CDR1 is SGHNT and CDR2 is YENEEA. The CDR3 protein is CASSTGTGGSSEQYF. The CDR3 DNA is TGTGCCAGCAGCACCGGAACAGGGGGTTCAAGCGAGCAGTACTTC. Drawing the rest from reference TRBV11-3 and TRBJ2-7, the complete variable domain is EAGVVQSPRYKIIEKKQPVAFWCNPISGHNTLYWYLQNLGQGPELLIRYENEEAVDDSQLPKDRFSAERLKGVDSTLKIQPAELGDSAVYLCASSTGTGGSSEQYFGPGTRLTVT.

The chain combines TRBV18 with TRBJ1-3; 8 bases match TRBD1. The trim removed 2 bases at V and 0 bases at J, leaving 3 bases unmatched. The CDR3 runs 16 residues. Germline lookup yields CDR1 KGHSH and CDR2 LQKENI. The CDR3 DNA follows: TGTGCCAGCTCACCAGGACAGGGAGACTCTGGAAACACCATATATTTT. Amino acid sequence: CASSPGQGDSGNTIYF.

The chain has TRBV29-1 and TRBJ2-2; D might be TRBD2 (6 bases). The V gene lost 7 bases and the J gene lost 6 bases, with 18 bases spanning the gap. The length of the CDR3 is 14 residues. CDR1 and CDR2 from the germline V gene are SQVTM and ANQGSEA. The CDR3 DNA reads TGCAGCGCCCAATGGGGACTTAAACCCGGGGAGCTGTTTTTT. It codes for CSAQWGLKPGELFF.

This clone showed up just a few times. V usage is TRBV27 and J usage is TRBJ2-1; 8 positions match TRBD1. V gave up 5 bases and J gave up 5 bases; unmatched junction bases: 5. This CDR3 region has 14 residues. The germline gives CDR1 MNHEY, CDR2 SMNVEV (reference sequence). CDR3 in amino acids: CASSLVGQDNEQFF. CDR3 bases: TGTGCCAGCAGTCTCGTGGGACAGGACAATGAGCAGTTCTTC.

The chain couples TRBV18 to TRBJ1-4; 7 nucleotides align to TRBD1. The CDR3 totals 15 residues. Germline CDR1 KGHSH, CDR2 LQKENI. V was pared by 3 bases and J by 3 bases, with 4 bases of the junction left unmatched. CDR3 loop: CASSPDRAANEKLFF. CDR3 in DNA: TGTGCCAGCTCACCCGACAGGGCGGCTAATGAAAAACTGTTTTTT.

The V call is TRBV12-3 or TRBV12-4, the J call TRBJ1-5; TRBD1 matches 7 bases. Trimming removed 6 bases from V and 7 bases from J; junction bases left unmatched: 6. CDR3 length equals 13 residues. The CDR3 reads CASRVTGMQPQHF. The CDR3 nucleotides read TGTGCCAGCAGGGTGACAGGGATGCAGCCCCAGCATTTT.

The table lists this clone with a count of one. The CDR3 DNA sequence: TGTGCCAGCAGCGTAGCTCGCCTGGAGACCCAGTACTTC. Translating it yields CASSVARLETQYF. V and J are TRBV9 and TRBJ2-5; unclear D gene. The germline V gene has CDR1 SGDLS and CDR2 YYNGEE. The V gene lost 0 bases and the J gene lost 5 bases, with 8 bases spanning the gap. The CDR3 is 13 amino acids.

This clone was detected only a few times. V is TRBV6-2 or TRBV6-3 and J is TRBJ1-5, with 7 bases aligning to TRBD1. Germline V gives CDR1 MNHEY, CDR2 SVGEGT. Trimming cost V 1 base and J 2 bases; bases outside gene matches: 5. The CDR3 has 16 residues. The CDR3 sequence: CASSYFSGQGNQPQHF. Here the CDR3 DNA reads TGTGCCAGCAGTTACTTCTCCGGACAGGGCAATCAGCCCCAGCATTTT.

The CDR3 loop is CASSYQGTGNTEAFF. DNA for the CDR3: TGTGCCAGCAGTTACCAGGGGACAGGGAACACTGAAGCTTTCTTT. The chain joins TRBV6-2 or TRBV6-3 to TRBJ1-1; TRBD1 aligns across 8 bases. The length of the CDR3 is 15 residues. Germline CDR1 is MNHEY and CDR2 is SVGEGT. The V and J ends lost 2 bases and 1 base, in that order; junction bases with no gene match: 3.

The J gene is TRBJ1-2, the V gene TRBV11-2; D not certain. The CDR3 loop spans 15 amino acids. CDR1 and CDR2 (germline): SGHAT, FQNNGV. V was trimmed by 0 bases and J by 4 bases, leaving 12 bases between them. The CDR3 nucleotides read TGTGCCAGCAGCTTAGAGTCGGCAGCTATCTATGGCTACACCTTC. Residues: CASSLESAAIYGYTF.